The entry below gives a single T cell receptor beta chain sequence along with its context. The sample comes from a study of sequential checkpoint blockade in melanoma. Study-wide context: Each arm's sequence ended with maintenance nivolumab.

The table came from immunoSEQ multiplex PCR; TCRdb's copy has only in-frame clones and leaves some out. Among 15,000 to 20,000 clones, roughly two thirds were seen once, and the ten largest hold around 11%. Documented treatment: randomized to nivolumab then ipilimumab (arm A) or the reverse (arm B). None of the patients previously received DNA-damaging chemotherapy. PBMC sorting kept live CD3+CD8+ cells without CD19 or CD56. Unmatched junction bases numbered 6, after V lost 0 bases and J lost 5 bases. Germline CDR1 and CDR2: MNHNY and SVGAGI (reference sequence). This CDR3 contains 15 residues. V usage is TRBV6-6 and J usage is TRBJ2-5, with 7 bases lining up with TRBD1. The clonotype originates from a human donor with melanoma. The sample here was CD8+ T cells sorted from blood (inferred from file names), taken from a patient given nivolumab and ipilimumab in sequence. Written as DNA, the CDR3 is TGTGCCAGCAGTTACTCCCCGGGACAGACGGAGACCCAGTACTTC. This codes for CASSYSPGQTETQYF.